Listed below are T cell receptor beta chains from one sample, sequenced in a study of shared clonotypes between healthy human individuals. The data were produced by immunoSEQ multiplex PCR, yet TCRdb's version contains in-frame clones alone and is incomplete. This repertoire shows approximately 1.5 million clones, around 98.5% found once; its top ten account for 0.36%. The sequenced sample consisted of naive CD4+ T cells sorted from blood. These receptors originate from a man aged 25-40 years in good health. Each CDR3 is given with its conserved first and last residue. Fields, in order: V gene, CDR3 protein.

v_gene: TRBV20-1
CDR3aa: CSARVFSAQFF

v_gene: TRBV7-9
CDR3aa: CASSFGLYNEQFF

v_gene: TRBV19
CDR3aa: CASSLLDRATQYF

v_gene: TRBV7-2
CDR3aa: CASSLAETYNEQFF

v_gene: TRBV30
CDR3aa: CAWSVRPNEKLFF

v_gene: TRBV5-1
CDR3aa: CASSLGLLRDTTYEQYF

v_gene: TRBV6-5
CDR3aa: CASRRQGYEQYF

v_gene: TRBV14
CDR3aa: CASSQVGAPEQFF

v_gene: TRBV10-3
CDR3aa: CAISQSLTGGNTEAFF

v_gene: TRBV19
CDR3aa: CASSIEGTGNTIYF

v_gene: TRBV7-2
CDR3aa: CASTRGRAYNEQFF

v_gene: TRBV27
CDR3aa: CASSSVFLNTEAFF